This T cell receptor beta chain came from a study of blood T cell repertoires in COVID-19. Overall study context: Italy, Spain and the United States were the sources of the convalescent and acute COVID-19 samples. From T cells, B-cell-depleted T cells, or PBMCs came the material, which was cDNA or gDNA.

The germline V and J ends were trimmed by 1 base and 1 base, with 16 bases remaining between them. Germline CDR1 is LGHDT and CDR2 is YNNKEL (reference sequence). The CDR3 loop spans 17 amino acids. How the authors handled the data: Nucleated cell counts were estimated from reference gene primer amplification. Generated by immunoSEQ multiplex PCR, the TCRdb table keeps only in-frame clones and is missing some. The V and J calls and clone size are taken from that table; D and trimming were inferred from the DNA. The sample includes under 75,000 clones, 87% of them seen just once. This clone was counted only a few times.

V usage is TRBV3-1 (or the pseudogene TRBV3-2) and J usage is TRBJ2-5; D may be TRBD2 (6 bases). The sequence was collected from a woman younger than 35 with acute or convalescent COVID-19. The sample consisted of peripheral blood. The CDR3 reads CASSQGLGGASQETQYF. CDR3 DNA: TGTGCCAGCAGCCAAGGCTTGGGCGGGGCCTCCCAAGAGACCCAGTACTTC.